These 23 T cell receptor beta chains were all obtained from the same sample, sequenced in a study of T cells in Graves' hyperthyroidism and ophthalmopathy. The investigators amplified TCR beta CDR3 regions from RNA transcripts. The HTBI primer set was used in a first-round RT-PCR of the TCR CDR3. MiXCR, run by TCRdb on the multiplex PCR reads, gives a single entry per CDR3 protein. Of 730,000 or so distinct CDR3 sequences in the sample, roughly a sixth were seen once. Sequenced sample: blood. These receptors were collected from a woman aged 50 to 60 with Graves' hyperthyroidism that later progressed to Graves' ophthalmopathy.

Many counts were recorded for this clonotype. This chain connects TRBV3-1 to TRBJ1-5, with D uncertain. Germline V gives CDR1 LGHDT, CDR2 YNNKEL (reference sequence). The CDR3 covers 16 residues. V shed 1 base and J shed 3 bases, with 13 bases lying between them. The CDR3 here is CASSQAPVGHNQPQHF. The CDR3, as DNA: TGTGCCAGCAGCCAAGCCCCCGTGGGCCACAATCAGCCCCAGCATTTT.

The J gene is TRBJ2-7, the V gene TRBV5-1; D ambiguous. Germline V gene data show CDR1 as SGHRS and CDR2 as YFSETQ. The CDR3 has 11 amino acids. With 2 bases removed from V and 6 bases from J, the gap between germline ends came to 6 bases. DNA of the CDR3: TGCGCCAGCAGCTTTCCGCTCGAGCAGTACTTC. Protein sequence: CASSFPLEQYF.

This clonotype was picked up one time. A read error is possible here, since a much larger clone lies one base away. This chain joins TRBV5-6 and TRBJ2-7, with TRBD2 matching over 11 bases. The CDR3 runs 16 residues. Trimming cost V 2 bases and J 0 bases; bases outside gene matches: 4. CDR1 and CDR2 from the germline V gene are SGHDT and YYEEEE. The CDR3 is CASSFSLAGGSYEQYF. The CDR3 DNA follows: TGTGCCAGCAGCTTTTCTCTAGCGGGGGGCTCCTACGAGCAGTACTTC.

This clonotype was found many times. The DNA for the CDR3 is TGCGCCAGCAGCTTGCAGCCGAATTCCGGGACAGATAACTATGGCTACACCTTC. It yields the protein CASSLQPNSGTDNYGYTF. This chain uses TRBV5-1 with TRBJ1-2, with 7 nucleotides matching TRBD1. The CDR3 is 18 residues long. Trimming at V came to 1 base and at J to 1 base, leaving 13 bases not matched to a gene. From germline, CDR1 is SGHRS and CDR2 YFSETQ.

This rearrangement joins TRBV7-2 to TRBJ1-6; possible D gene TRBD1, 6 bases. This CDR3 comprises 17 residues. The V and J ends lost 6 bases and 3 bases respectively, with 18 bases between them. CDR1 and CDR2 from the germline V gene are SGHTA and FQGNSA. For the CDR3, the DNA is TGTGCCAGCAGTCGCGTTGGGGGGCCGCTCTATAATTCACCCCTCCACTTT. Its protein is CASSRVGGPLYNSPLHF.

The chain couples TRBV24-1 to TRBJ2-3, with 8 bases identical to TRBD2. Germline V gene sequence: CDR1 KGHDR, CDR2 SFDVKD. Losses at the gene ends were 8 bases for V and 1 base for J; bases not matched to a gene: 7. The CDR3 sequence is 15 residues long. As DNA, the CDR3 is TGTGCCACCACACCCCGGGAGGGCGGCACAGATACGCAGTATTTT. It is translated as CATTPREGGTDTQYF.

This clonotype was counted many times. The chain links TRBV12-5 to TRBJ1-5; D is ambiguous. CDR1 is LGHNT and CDR2 is FRNRAP in the germline V gene. CDR3 size: 13 residues. Trimming removed 3 bases from V and 4 bases from J, with 7 bases in between. CDR3 in amino acids: CASGLGRNQPQHF. The DNA for the CDR3 is TGTGCTAGTGGTTTAGGGCGAAATCAGCCCCAGCATTTT.

A few counts support this clonotype. The chain recombines TRBV6-1 with TRBJ1-6; unclear D gene. Trimming took 3 bases from V and 7 from J, leaving 13 bases between them. The CDR3 runs to 15 residues. In germline, CDR1 is MNHNS, CDR2 SASEGT. In DNA, the CDR3 is TGTGCCAGCAGTGATGCGGGGTCCGTCAATTCACCCCTCCACTTT. Translated: CASSDAGSVNSPLHF.

The gene calls are TRBV20-1 and TRBJ1-5; TRBD1 matches at 7 bases. The CDR3 is made up of 13 amino acids. CDR1 and CDR2 from the germline V gene are DFQATT and SNEGSKA (reference sequence). The J segment lost 11 bases and the V segment lost 1 base, leaving 8 bases of the junction unmatched. Here the CDR3 DNA reads TGCAGTGCTAGAGCGACAGGGAGGGAAGCCCAGCATTTT. This sequence encodes CSARATGREAQHF.

The genes are TRBV10-3 and TRBJ1-4, with a possible D match to TRBD1 (5 bases). CDR1 ENHRY and CDR2 SYGVKD come from the germline V gene. Trimming pared 2 bases from V and 4 bases from J, leaving 8 bases between. This CDR3 region has 14 residues. CDR3 residues: CAISEGAGNEKLFF. CDR3 bases: TGTGCCATCAGTGAGGGGGCCGGTAATGAAAAACTGTTTTTT.

Only a few counts were recorded for this clonotype. The chain links TRBV5-1 to TRBJ2-1, with TRBD2 matching 8 bases. CDR3 length: 15 amino acids. Germline values: CDR1 SGHRS, CDR2 YFSETQ. V was pared by 6 bases and J by 7 bases, with 12 bases of the junction left unmatched. For the CDR3, the DNA is TGCGCCAGCACCCTAGACCGGGGGGGAGGGAATGAGCAGTTCTTC. Residues: CASTLDRGGGNEQFF.

This clonotype was seen many times. The chain recombines TRBV20-1 with TRBJ2-5, with TRBD2 matching 10 bases. Germline V gene sequence: CDR1 DFQATT, CDR2 SNEGSKA (reference sequence). V lost 1 base to trimming and J lost 2 bases; unmatched junction nucleotides: 4. The CDR3 has 15 amino acids. The DNA of the CDR3 is TGCAGTGCTAGAGGGGCTAGCGGGGGACAAGAGACCCAGTACTTC. It translates to CSARGASGGQETQYF.

This clonotype was observed a handful of times. The rearrangement uses TRBV5-1 and TRBJ2-1; no reliable D call. This CDR3 comprises 16 residues. Trimming stripped 0 bases from V and 0 bases from J, with 10 bases between. CDR1 SGHRS and CDR2 YFSETQ come from the germline V gene. CDR3: CASSLDEASSYNEQFF. The DNA of the CDR3 is TGCGCCAGCAGCTTGGATGAGGCGAGCTCCTACAATGAGCAGTTCTTC.

In its sample, this clonotype was seen many times. This chain connects TRBV5-1 to TRBJ2-3; 10 bases map to TRBD2. This CDR3 spans 17 amino acids. Per germline, CDR1 SGHRS and CDR2 YFSETQ. V shed 4 bases and J 4 bases; nucleotides not matched to a gene: 12. CDR3 sequence (DNA): TGCGCCAGCAGCCTCGACCCTCTAGCGGGGGCTTCAGATACGCAGTATTTT. Residues: CASSLDPLAGASDTQYF. The full variable domain, completed using reference TRBV5-1 and TRBJ2-3, is KAGVTQTPRYLIKTRGQQVTLSCSPISGHRSVSWYQQTPGQGLQFLFEYFSETQRNKGNFPGRFSGRQFSNSRSEMNVSTLELGDSALYLCASSLDPLAGASDTQYFGPGTRLTVL.

The gene calls are TRBV19 and TRBJ2-7; no clear D. V was pared by 6 bases and J by 2 bases, with 14 bases between. Per germline, CDR1 LNHDA and CDR2 SQIVND (reference sequence). This CDR3 spans 14 amino acids. The CDR3 here is CASSPSTVTYEQYF. In nucleotides, the CDR3 is TGTGCCAGTAGCCCTTCGACGGTTACCTACGAGCAGTACTTC. Drawing the rest from reference TRBV19 and TRBJ2-7, the complete variable domain is DGGITQSPKYLFRKEGQNVTLSCEQNLNHDAMYWYRQDPGQGLRLIYYSQIVNDFQKGDIAEGYSVSREKKESFPLTVTSAQKNPTAFYLCASSPSTVTYEQYFGPGTRLTVT.

CDR3 bases: TGTGCTCAAAACAGGGGAGGCTACACCTTC. This sequence encodes CAQNRGGYTF. V is TRBV30 and J is TRBJ1-2; 7 bases agree with TRBD1. Germline CDR1 is GTSNPN and CDR2 is SVGIG (reference sequence). This CDR3 is 10 amino acids long.

This clonotype was observed a few times. The gene calls are TRBV7-6 and TRBJ2-2; a possible D gene is TRBD1 (5 bases). The CDR3 extends over 15 amino acids. V was cut by 5 bases and J by 0 bases, with 10 bases left in between. The germline CDR1 and CDR2 sequences are SGHVS and FNYEAQ. CDR3 sequence (DNA): TGTGCCAGCAGCCCTCAGGGTTCGAACACCGGGGAGCTGTTTTTT. It is translated as CASSPQGSNTGELFF. The full variable domain, with the rest looked up from reference TRBV7-6 and TRBJ2-2, is GAGVSQSPRYKVTKRGQDVALRCDPISGHVSLYWYRQALGQGPEFLTYFNYEAQQDKSGLPNDRFSAERPEGSISTLTIQRTEQRDSAMYRCASSPQGSNTGELFFGEGSRLTVL.

This clonotype appeared many times. This chain uses TRBV6-1 with TRBJ2-7; 11 nucleotides align to TRBD2. Losses at the gene ends were 5 bases for V and 4 bases for J; bases not matched to a gene: 7. The CDR3 runs to 15 residues. Germline V gives CDR1 MNHNS, CDR2 SASEGT. The CDR3 sequence is CASSSLSGGDYEQYF. For the CDR3, the DNA is TGTGCCAGCAGTTCTCTTAGCGGGGGGGATTACGAGCAGTACTTC.

Worth noting for this clonotype: This may be a read error: a much more frequent sequence differs by one nucleotide. The chain joins TRBV20-1 to TRBJ1-1; D is unresolved. V dropped 3 bases and J dropped 4 bases, with 15 bases sitting between them. Germline CDR1 reads DFQATT; CDR2 reads SNEGSKA (reference sequence). The CDR3 runs to 14 residues. This CDR3 reads CSARPRVGSTEAFF. The CDR3 DNA reads TGCAGTGCTAGGCCCCGCGTGGGGTCCACTGAAGCTTTCTTT.

The chain carries TRBV7-3 and TRBJ2-3; the D gene is possibly TRBD2 (6 bases). The germline V gene encodes CDR1 SGHTA and CDR2 FQGTGA. V lost 1 base and J 1 base, leaving 15 bases between the germline ends. This CDR3 is built from 17 residues. In DNA form, the CDR3 reads TGTGCCAGCAGCTTAAGGGCCGGAGGGGAGGGCACAGATACGCAGTATTTT. Protein: CASSLRAGGEGTDTQYF.

In this sample, this clonotype turned up many times. This rearrangement joins TRBV6-1 to TRBJ1-2; D call uncertain. Germline CDR1 and CDR2: MNHNS and SASEGT. Trimming cost V 6 bases and J 3 bases, with 5 bases left between them. This CDR3 has 11 residues. CDR3 DNA sequence: TGTGCCAGCAGGATCCACTATGGCTACACCTTC. Protein sequence: CASRIHYGYTF.

This chain joins TRBV9 and TRBJ2-2; tentative D call: TRBD2 (5 bases). The V and J ends lost 3 bases and 4 bases respectively, with 25 bases between them. Germline CDR1 reads SGDLS; CDR2 reads YYNGEE. The CDR3 sequence is 19 residues long. The CDR3 sequence: CASSASSVRVDYSTGELFF. In DNA form, the CDR3 reads TGTGCCAGCAGCGCGTCCTCCGTGAGGGTGGATTATAGCACCGGGGAGCTGTTTTTT.

The chain has TRBV9 and TRBJ2-5, with D perhaps matching TRBD1 or TRBD2 (5 bases each). This CDR3 contains 15 residues. Germline assignment: CDR1 SGDLS and CDR2 YYNGEE. V was shortened by 2 bases and J by 4 bases, with 15 bases between the two germline ends. This CDR3 is CASSVIGDGGETQYF. As DNA, the CDR3 is TGTGCCAGCAGCGTTATTGGGGATGGGGGAGAGACCCAGTACTTC.